Listed below are T cell receptor beta chains from one sample, sequenced in a study of cytomegalovirus exposure and HLA in healthy donors. Generated by immunoSEQ multiplex PCR, the TCRdb table keeps only in-frame clones and is missing some. The sample holds some 100,000 clones, around three quarters seen once. The source material was PBMCs. All receptors derive from a male donor in good health and CMV-seropositive. Each CDR3 is given with its conserved first and last residue. Each record gives: clone size, D gene, J gene, V gene, CDR3 DNA, CDR3 protein. The D gene is left open where the match is weak. The size of a clone is reported for some rows only, either as once, few or many, or as a class for expanded clones.

>.|TRBD1|TRBJ2-7|TRBV6-5
TGTGCCAGCAGTTACAACCGGGACAGCTCCTACGAGCAGTACTTC
CASSYNRDSSYEQYF
>few|TRBD2|TRBJ2-5|TRBV9
TGTGCCAGCAGCGTAGTGGGGGGGGAGTCAGAGACCCAGTACTTC
CASSVVGGESETQYF
>.|TRBD1|TRBJ2-3|TRBV11-2
TGTGCCAGCAGCCGACAGGGGAAGGCAGATACGCAGTATTTT
CASSRQGKADTQYF
>.|TRBD1|TRBJ2-7|TRBV9
TGTGCCAGCAGCCCGCGACAGGGGGCGTCCTACGAGCAGTACTTC
CASSPRQGASYEQYF
>.|TRBD1|TRBJ2-7|TRBV4-1
TGCGCCAGCAGCCAGGGAGGACAGGGCTACGAGCAGTACTTC
CASSQGGQGYEQYF
>.|.|TRBJ2-5|TRBV29-1
TGCAGCTCCGAGACCCGAGGACATCGAGGGACCCAGTACTTC
CSSETRGHRGTQYF
>.|.|TRBJ2-7|TRBV12-1
TGTGCCAGCAGCTTTGGCGGGACAGGGGGAGACGTTGCCTACGAGCAGTACTTC
CASSFGGTGGDVAYEQYF
>.|TRBD1|TRBJ1-4|TRBV7-7
TGTGCTAGCAGCCCTGGGGACAGGGCCTTGGAAAAACTGTTTTTT
CASSPGDRALEKLFF
>medium-sized|.|TRBJ1-5|TRBV10-3
TGTGCCATCAGTGAGTCCGGACAGCTCAATCAGCCCCAGCATTTT
CAISESGQLNQPQHF
>.|.|TRBJ2-7|TRBV27
TGTGCCAGCAGCCCTCGGGGGAAGGCAGGCTACGAGCAGTACTTC
CASSPRGKAGYEQYF
>.|.|TRBJ1-2|TRBV23-1
TGCGCCAGCACCTGTGTTACAGGGTCGGGTAACTATGGCTACACCTTC
CASTCVTGSGNYGYTF
>.|.|TRBJ1-6|TRBV18
TGTGCCAGCTCACCAAGTGATGCGTCACCCCTCCACTTT
CASSPSDASPLHF
>.|.|TRBJ1-1|TRBV6-6
TGTGCCAGCAGTTCGCGGGGGAACACTGAAGCTTTCTTT
CASSSRGNTEAFF
>.|.|TRBJ2-3|TRBV9
TGTGCCAGCAGCGTAGAAGGGGCCGACACAGATACGCAGTATTTT
CASSVEGADTDTQYF
>few|.|TRBJ1-5|TRBV5-6
TGTGCCAGCAGCTTGGCCCCCAGGGGAATTAGCAATCAGCCCCAGCATTTT
CASSLAPRGISNQPQHF
>few|.|TRBJ1-3|TRBV11-3
TGTGCCAGCAGCTTAGATCGCCCAGAAAGCTCTGGAAACACCATATATTTT
CASSLDRPESSGNTIYF
>.|.|TRBJ2-5|TRBV7-8
TGTGCCAGCAGCTTAGCGGGTGGGGCAGAGACCCAGTACTTC
CASSLAGGAETQYF
>.|TRBD1|TRBJ1-1|TRBV4-1
TGCGCCAGCAGCCGCGAGACAGGGACGAACACTGAAGCTTTCTTT
CASSRETGTNTEAFF
>.|TRBD1|TRBJ1-5|TRBV7-2
TGTGCCAGCAGCTTAGTGGGTCAGGGGGGAAGCAATCAGCCCCAGCATTTT
CASSLVGQGGSNQPQHF
>.|TRBD2|TRBJ2-1|TRBV5-6
TGTGCCAGCAGCTTGGTTTCAGGCGGGGGGATTGAGCAGTTCTTC
CASSLVSGGGIEQFF
>.|TRBD2|TRBJ2-1|TRBV19
TGTGCCAGTAGTATATTTCCGACAGGGGCGGGACTAGCGGGCTACAATGAGCAGTTCTTC
CASSIFPTGAGLAGYNEQFF
>few|TRBD1|TRBJ2-7|TRBV11-3
TGTGCCAGCAGCTTAAGGACAGGGGGCTCCTACGAGCAGTACTTC
CASSLRTGGSYEQYF
>.|TRBD1|TRBJ2-7|TRBV7-2
TGTGCCAGCAGCTTAGAACAGGGGCGGTACGAGCAGTACTTC
CASSLEQGRYEQYF
>.|.|TRBJ1-6|TRBV9
TGTGCCAGCAGCGTATCCGGGTCCTCCGAGGGATCACCCCTCCACTTT
CASSVSGSSEGSPLHF
>.|.|TRBJ1-2|TRBV7-9
TGTGCCAGCAGCTTAGACAGTTATGGCTACACCTTC
CASSLDSYGYTF
>.|TRBD1|TRBJ1-3|TRBV4-2
TGTGCCAGCAGCCAAGTGGCGGGACAGCGGGGAAACACCATATATTTT
CASSQVAGQRGNTIYF
>.|TRBD1|TRBJ1-1|TRBV19
TGTGCCAGTAGTATGGGGGCAGGGGGTGGCACTGAAGCTTTCTTT
CASSMGAGGGTEAFF
>few|.|TRBJ2-1|TRBV12-2
TGTGCAAGTCTCCCCCTTATTGGCGGGGGGCGCGATACCTACAATGAGCAGTTCTTC
CASLPLIGGGRDTYNEQFF
>.|.|TRBJ1-2|TRBV18
TGTGCCAGCTCAACCCCAGTGAACTATGGCTACACCTTC
CASSTPVNYGYTF
>.|.|TRBJ2-7|TRBV7-2
TGTGCCAGCAGCTTTTCCGGCTACGAGCAGTACTTC
CASSFSGYEQYF
>.|TRBD1|TRBJ1-1|TRBV30
TGTGCCTGGAGCCGAGGACAGGGTACGGACACTGAAGCTTTCTTT
CAWSRGQGTDTEAFF
>.|TRBD2|TRBJ2-5|TRBV25-1
TGTGCCAGCAGTGAATTAACTAGCGGGGGTCGCGAGACCCAGTACTTC
CASSELTSGGRETQYF
>.|TRBD1|TRBJ1-6|TRBV5-1
TGCGCCAGCAGCTTAGGGACAGGGGCGTCACCCCTCCACTTT
CASSLGTGASPLHF
>.|.|TRBJ1-2|TRBV7-2
TGTGCCAGCAGCCCCGACGGAGCCAATGGCTACACCTTC
CASSPDGANGYTF
>.|TRBD2|TRBJ2-7|TRBV27
TGTGCCAGCGTGGGCGGGGGGCCCTACGAGCAGTACTTC
CASVGGGPYEQYF
>few|.|TRBJ1-2|TRBV6-5
TGTGCCAGCAGTTACTCGAGGACCCGGGGGGAGAGTGGCTACACCTTC
CASSYSRTRGESGYTF
>.|TRBD2|TRBJ2-1|TRBV5-4
TGTGCCAGCAGCTTGGTGGGGGGGGCCTACAATGAGCAGTTCTTC
CASSLVGGAYNEQFF